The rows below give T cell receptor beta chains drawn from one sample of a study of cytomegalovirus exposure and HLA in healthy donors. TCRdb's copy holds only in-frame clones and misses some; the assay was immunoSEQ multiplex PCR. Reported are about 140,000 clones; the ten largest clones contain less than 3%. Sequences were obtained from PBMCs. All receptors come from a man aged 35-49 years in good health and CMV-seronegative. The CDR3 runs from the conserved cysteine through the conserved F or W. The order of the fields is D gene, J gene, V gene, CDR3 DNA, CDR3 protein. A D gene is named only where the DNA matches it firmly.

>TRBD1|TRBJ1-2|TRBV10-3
TGTGCCATCCGGACAGGGGGTAACTATGGCTACACCTTC
CAIRTGGNYGYTF
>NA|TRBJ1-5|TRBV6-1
TGTGCCAGCAGTGAAGCGTTAGGGGATAGCAATCAGCCCCAGCATTTT
CASSEALGDSNQPQHF
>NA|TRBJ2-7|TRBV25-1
TGTGCCAGCAGTGAACGACAGAACGTCTACGAGCAGTACTTC
CASSERQNVYEQYF
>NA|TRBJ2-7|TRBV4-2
TGTGCCAGCAGCCCCATATCCACAGGGCGTACCTACGAGCAGTACTTC
CASSPISTGRTYEQYF
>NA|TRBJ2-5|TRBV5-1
TGCGCCAGCAGCCTCGGGAGTCAAGAGACCCAGTACTTC
CASSLGSQETQYF
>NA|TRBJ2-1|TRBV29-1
TGCAGCGTTGTGGTTAGCGGAATCTACAATGAGCAGTTCTTC
CSVVVSGIYNEQFF
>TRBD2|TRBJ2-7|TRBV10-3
TGTGCCATCAGTGGTGGGTGGGCTAGCGGGGGGATTTCCTACGAGCAGTACTTC
CAISGGWASGGISYEQYF
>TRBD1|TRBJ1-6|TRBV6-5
TGTGCCAGCAGTCCAACAGGGGAGTATAATTCACCCCTCCACTTT
CASSPTGEYNSPLHF
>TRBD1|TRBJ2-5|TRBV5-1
TGCGCCAGCAGCTTGGGGACCCGGACAGGGGAGGAGACCCAGTACTTC
CASSLGTRTGEETQYF
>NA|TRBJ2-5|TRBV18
TGTGCCAGCATTGGCGGTGAAGAGACCCAGTACTTC
CASIGGEETQYF
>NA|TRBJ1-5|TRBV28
TGTGCCGGCAGCCAAGGACAATTCAATCAGCCCCAGCATTTT
CAGSQGQFNQPQHF
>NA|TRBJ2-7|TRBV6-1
TGTGCCAGCAGGACTTTTACCTACGAGCAGTACTTC
CASRTFTYEQYF
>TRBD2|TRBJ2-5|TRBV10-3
TGTGCCATCCGGGCTAGCGGGGGGGCACAGGAGACCCAGTACTTC
CAIRASGGAQETQYF
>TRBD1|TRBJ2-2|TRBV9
TGTGCCAGCAGCGTAAGACCGGGACAGGGGAACACCGGGGAGCTGTTTTTT
CASSVRPGQGNTGELFF
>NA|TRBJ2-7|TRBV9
TGTGCCAGCAGCCGCTGGAGGGACGGGGACGAGCAGTACTTC
CASSRWRDGDEQYF
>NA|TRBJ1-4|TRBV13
TGTGCCAGCAGCCCAAGGGGGAGCGAAAAACTGTTTTTT
CASSPRGSEKLFF
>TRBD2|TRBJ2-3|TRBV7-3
TGTGCCAGCAGCTTAGGACTAGCGGGGGGCACAGATACGCAGTATTTT
CASSLGLAGGTDTQYF
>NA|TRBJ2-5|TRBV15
TGTGCCACCAGCAGAGTGGACAGCCCCAAGGAGACCCAGTACTTC
CATSRVDSPKETQYF
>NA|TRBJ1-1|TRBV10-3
TGTGCCAACAGTGAGTCTCCATGGGCCGGGGAGGCTGAAGCTTTCTTT
CANSESPWAGEAEAFF
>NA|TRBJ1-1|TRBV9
TGTGCCAGCAGCGTATTAGAGAACACTGAAGCTTTCTTT
CASSVLENTEAFF
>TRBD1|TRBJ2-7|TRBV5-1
TGCGCCAGCAGCTTGGGCCAAGGGGGCCCCTACGAGCAGTACTTC
CASSLGQGGPYEQYF
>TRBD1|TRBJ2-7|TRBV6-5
TGTGCCAGCAGTTACTTCCAGGGGGCCTACGAGCAGTACTTC
CASSYFQGAYEQYF
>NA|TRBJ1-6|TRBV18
TGTGCCAGCTCCCGGGAGAGCTCCTATAATTCACCCCTCCACTTT
CASSRESSYNSPLHF
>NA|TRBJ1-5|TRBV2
TGTGCCAGCAGACTAGAGGAAGGCAATCAGCCCCAGCATTTT
CASRLEEGNQPQHF
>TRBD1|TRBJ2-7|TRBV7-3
TGTGCCAGCAGCTTAACGGGGACAGACTCCTACGAGCAGTACTTC
CASSLTGTDSYEQYF
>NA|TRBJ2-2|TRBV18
TGTGCCAGCTCGCTACAGGGTCCCACCGGGGAGCTGTTTTTT
CASSLQGPTGELFF
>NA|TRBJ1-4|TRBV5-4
TGTGCCAGCAGCTTGGAGGGGGAAGGGGAAAAACTGTTTTTT
CASSLEGEGEKLFF
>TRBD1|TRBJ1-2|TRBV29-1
TGCAGCGTCGACAGAAGCCGCACAGGGGGGCTAGGGAACGGCTACACCTTC
CSVDRSRTGGLGNGYTF
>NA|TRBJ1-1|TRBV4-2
TGTGCCAGCAGCACGCAACAGGGGAACACTGAAGCTTTCTTT
CASSTQQGNTEAFF
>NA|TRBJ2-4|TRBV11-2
TGTGCCAGCAGCTTAGCAACAGGGTTAGCCATTCAGTACTTC
CASSLATGLAIQYF
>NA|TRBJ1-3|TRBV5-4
TGTGCCAGCAGCCCTGACCTGCCGGGGGGCGTATCAGGAAACACCATATATTTT
CASSPDLPGGVSGNTIYF
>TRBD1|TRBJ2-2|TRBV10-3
TGTGCCATCAGTACAGGGGCCGGGGAGCTGTTTTTT
CAISTGAGELFF
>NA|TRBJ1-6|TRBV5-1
TGCGCCAGCACCCCTGGTGGAGATTCACCCCTCCACTTT
CASTPGGDSPLHF
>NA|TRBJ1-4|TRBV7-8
TGTGCCAGCAGTCGACAGGTTAATGAAAAACTGTTTTTT
CASSRQVNEKLFF
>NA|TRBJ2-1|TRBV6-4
TGTGCCAGCAGTGATCGGGACTACAATGAGCAGTTCTTC
CASSDRDYNEQFF
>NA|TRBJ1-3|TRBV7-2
TGTGCCAGCAGCTCGGCGCCTGGACTTTGGAACACCATATATTTT
CASSSAPGLWNTIYF
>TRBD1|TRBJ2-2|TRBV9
TGTGCCAGCAGCGTAGCTCCGGGACAGACGAACACCGGGGAGCTGTTTTTT
CASSVAPGQTNTGELFF